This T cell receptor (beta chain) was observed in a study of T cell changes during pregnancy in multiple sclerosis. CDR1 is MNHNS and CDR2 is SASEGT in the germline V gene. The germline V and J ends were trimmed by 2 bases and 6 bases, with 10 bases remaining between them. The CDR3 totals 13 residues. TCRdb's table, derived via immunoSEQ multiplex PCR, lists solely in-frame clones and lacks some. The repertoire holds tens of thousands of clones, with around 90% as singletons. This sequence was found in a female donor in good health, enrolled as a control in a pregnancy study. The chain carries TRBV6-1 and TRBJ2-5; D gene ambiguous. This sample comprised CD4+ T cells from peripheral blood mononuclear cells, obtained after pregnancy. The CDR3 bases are TGTGCCAGCAGTGAATGGGCTCTCCAGACCCAGTACTTC. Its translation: CASSEWALQTQYF.